This entry describes one T cell receptor beta chain. TCRdb's copy holds only in-frame clones and misses some; the assay was immunoSEQ multiplex PCR. The table shows roughly 15,000 clones, with approximately 60% occurring only once. Adults with ileal or ileocolonic Crohn's disease and an indication for resection were eligible. The CDR3 is 14 residues long. CDR1 and CDR2 (germline): SGHRS, YFSETQ. The junction had 10 bases not matched to a gene; V was cut back by 4 bases and J by 7 bases. These data belong to a study of T cell repertoires in ileal Crohn's disease. The chain employs TRBV5-1 and TRBJ1-1, with 7 bases fitting TRBD1. Source material: ileal tissue. This receptor was identified in an adult with Crohn's disease. CDR3 nucleotide sequence: TGCGCCAGCAGCATCAGGGGGGCGGACGGTGAAGCTTTCTTT. Its translation: CASSIRGADGEAFF.